These 18 T cell receptor beta chains originate from one sample sequenced in a study of blood T cell repertoires in COVID-19. The method was immunoSEQ multiplex PCR; TCRdb's version includes in-frame clones alone and lacks a portion of them. The sample yields 200,000 to 300,000 clones, roughly 85% seen once. The sample was PBMCs or T cells enriched from blood (not recorded which). The source of these receptors is a woman in her thirties or forties who had been exposed to COVID-19.

The V and J genes are TRBV28 and TRBJ1-3; 8 nucleotides match TRBD1. The CDR3 runs to 16 residues. With 6 bases clipped from V and 0 bases from J, the junction kept 7 bases outside the gene matches. Germline V gives CDR1 MDHEN, CDR2 SYDVKM. The DNA for the CDR3 is TGTGCCAGCAGACCAGGGGGCCCTTTCTCTGGAAACACCATATATTTT. Its translation is CASRPGGPFSGNTIYF.

The chain uses TRBV2 and TRBJ1-6; D is perhaps TRBD1 (6 bases). The V end was cut by 5 bases, the J end by 7 bases, with 18 bases between. CDR3 length: 16 amino acids. Per the germline V gene, CDR1 is SNHLY and CDR2 is FYNNEI. CDR3 region: CASSSSGGPRNSPLHF. CDR3 nucleotides: TGTGCCAGCAGTTCCTCGGGGGGGCCTAGGAATTCACCCCTCCACTTT.

This chain connects TRBV18 to TRBJ2-3; 12 nucleotides align to TRBD1. Germline V lookup: CDR1 KGHSH, CDR2 LQKENI. The V and J ends lost 1 base and 5 bases, in that order; junction bases with no gene match: 13. The CDR3 is made up of 19 amino acids. The CDR3 DNA sequence: TGTGCCAGCTCACCACTCGAAATCACCGGGACAGGGGGCGTAGATACGCAGTATTTT. Translating it yields CASSPLEITGTGGVDTQYF.

This clone occurred a few times. The chain employs TRBV4-1 and TRBJ2-1, with D unclear. There are 14 residues in the CDR3. The V gene lost 0 bases and the J gene lost 5 bases, with 8 bases spanning the gap. Germline V lookup: CDR1 MGHRA, CDR2 YSYEKL. CDR3 DNA: TGCGCCAGCAGCCAAGATACGACAAACAATGAGCAGTTCTTC. Protein product: CASSQDTTNNEQFF.

The chain couples TRBV19 to TRBJ1-1; D possibly corresponds to TRBD1 (5 bases). The germline V gene has CDR1 LNHDA and CDR2 SQIVND (reference sequence). Trimming cost V 7 bases and J 0 bases, with 12 bases left between them. The CDR3 consists of 14 residues. This chain's CDR3 is CASTRAGVNTEAFF. CDR3 in DNA: TGTGCCAGTACCCGGGCGGGGGTGAACACTGAAGCTTTCTTT.

The chain links TRBV3-1 (or the pseudogene TRBV3-2) to TRBJ2-1, with D unresolved. V lost 3 bases and J lost 5, with 20 bases in between. The CDR3 is 17 residues long. Per the germline V gene, CDR1 is LGHDT and CDR2 is YNNKEL (reference sequence). The CDR3 coding sequence is TGTGCCAGCAGCCAGGCGGTTCCCTTCCATTCCGACAATGAGCAGTTCTTC. Protein: CASSQAVPFHSDNEQFF.

Notes on this clone: The same CDR3 can be traced to other DNA sequences in this sample. This chain uses TRBV5-1 with TRBJ2-3; no clear D gene. This CDR3 has 14 amino acids. The V gene lost 0 bases and the J gene lost 2 bases, with 7 bases spanning the gap. Germline V gene sequence: CDR1 SGHRS, CDR2 YFSETQ. The CDR3 DNA reads as TGCGCCAGCAGCTTGGAACAGAACACAGATACGCAGTATTTT. Protein sequence: CASSLEQNTDTQYF.

This chain connects TRBV11-2 to TRBJ2-4, with 10 positions matching TRBD1. The CDR3 loop spans 16 amino acids. J was trimmed by 1 base and V by 1 base; bases with no gene match: 1. Germline V gene lookup returns CDR1 SGHAT and CDR2 FQNNGV. DNA of the CDR3: TGTGCCAGCAGCTTAGTGGGACAGGGGGCCAAAAACATTCAGTACTTC. It yields the protein CASSLVGQGAKNIQYF.

The CDR3 region is CASSLDEGTDTEAFF. The DNA of the CDR3 is TGTGCCAGCAGCTTGGACGAGGGTACTGACACTGAAGCTTTCTTT. This chain links TRBV5-4 with TRBJ1-1; D is unclear. V dropped 0 bases and J dropped 3 bases, with 12 bases sitting between them. CDR3 size: 15 residues. Per germline, CDR1 SGHNT and CDR2 YYREEE (reference sequence).

The chain carries TRBV9 and TRBJ2-1, with 11 bases matching TRBD2. The germline gives CDR1 SGDLS, CDR2 YYNGEE. V was clipped by 3 bases and J by 4 bases; unmatched bases: 9. The CDR3 consists of 17 residues. CDR3 sequence reads: CASSAYSSGGKYNEQFF. The CDR3 region has the DNA TGTGCCAGCAGCGCCTATTCTAGCGGGGGGAAATACAATGAGCAGTTCTTC.

This chain uses TRBV6-5 with TRBJ1-1; perhaps TRBD1 as D (5 bases). CDR1 is MNHEY, CDR2 SVGAGI, per germline. The CDR3 has 15 residues. V was cut by 4 bases and J by 7 bases, with 19 bases left in between. The CDR3 nucleotides are TGTGCCAGCAGTTCCATTACCGACAGTTCTAGTGAAGCTTTCTTT. Its translation is CASSSITDSSSEAFF.

On this clone: The sample contains more than one DNA sequence encoding this CDR3. The V call is TRBV7-8, the J call TRBJ1-2, with a possible D match to TRBD1 (6 bases). The germline gives CDR1 SGHVS, CDR2 FQNEAQ. Between the trimmed V and J ends, which lost 5 bases and 8 bases, there was a span of 15 bases. This CDR3 is built from 13 residues. This CDR3 reads CASSLLGAEGYTF. The CDR3 coding sequence is TGTGCCAGCAGCCTATTGGGGGCGGAAGGCTACACCTTC. The full variable domain, rest sourced from reference TRBV7-8 and TRBJ1-2, is GAGVSQSPRYKVAKRGQDVALRCDPISGHVSLFWYQQALGQGPEFLTYFQNEAQLDKSGLPSDRFFAERPEGSVSTLKIQRTQQEDSAVYLCASSLLGAEGYTFGSGTRLTVV.

The chain links TRBV7-3 to TRBJ2-1; D may be TRBD2 (6 bases). The germline gives CDR1 SGHTA, CDR2 FQGTGA. V lost 5 bases and J lost 2, with 13 bases in between. This CDR3 has 15 amino acids. CDR3 sequence reads: CASSTLASAYNEQFF. The CDR3 nucleotides are TGTGCCAGCAGCACCCTAGCGAGTGCCTACAATGAGCAGTTCTTC.

The rearrangement joins TRBV19 to TRBJ1-6; D unclear. The CDR3 spans 15 residues. V gave up 0 bases and J gave up 3 bases, with 6 bases separating them. Germline CDR1 is LNHDA and CDR2 is SQIVND (reference sequence). The CDR3 DNA reads as TGTGCCAGTAGTATAGAGACTTTCTATAATTCACCCCTCCACTTT. It codes for CASSIETFYNSPLHF.

J is TRBJ1-2 and V is TRBV29-1; 10 positions match TRBD1. The CDR3 covers 17 residues. The germline V gene has CDR1 SQVTM and CDR2 ANQGSEA. V lost 6 bases, J lost 5 bases, and 18 bases stayed unmatched. The CDR3 protein is CSVEKPTGGPMLYGYTF. CDR3 in DNA: TGCAGCGTCGAAAAGCCGACAGGGGGCCCGATGCTATATGGCTACACCTTC.

V usage is TRBV7-3 and J usage is TRBJ2-3, with D maybe TRBD2 (5 bases). With 6 bases removed from V and 2 bases from J, the gap between germline ends came to 27 bases. CDR1 and CDR2 (germline): SGHTA, FQGTGA. CDR3 length: 19 residues. CDR3 residues: CASSPITRASAEATDTQYF. The DNA for the CDR3 is TGTGCCAGCAGTCCAATTACCCGCGCGAGTGCGGAGGCCACAGATACGCAGTATTTT.

CDR3 sequence: CASSPAGAGNTIYF. In DNA, the CDR3 is TGTGCCAGCTCACCCGCAGGGGCTGGAAACACCATATATTTT. The chain uses TRBV18 and TRBJ1-3; D might be TRBD1 (6 bases). The CDR3 loop spans 14 amino acids. Trimming cost V 3 bases and J 2 bases, with 8 bases left between them. Germline lookup yields CDR1 KGHSH and CDR2 LQKENI.

The rearrangement joins TRBV2 to TRBJ1-5; D not resolved. V lost 8 bases to trimming and J lost 0 bases, with 8 bases between them. The CDR3 consists of 13 residues. Germline CDR1 is SNHLY and CDR2 is FYNNEI. The CDR3 sequence is CASGENSNQPQHF. DNA for the CDR3: TGTGCCAGCGGAGAGAATAGCAATCAGCCCCAGCATTTT.